Sequencing of this T cell receptor (beta chain) was carried out in a study of blood T cell repertoires in COVID-19 (dated by TCRdb to about 2020). The study in broad terms: The collaborator samples originated in the United States, Italy and Spain and spanned the acute and convalescent phases of COVID-19. The material from the prospective study consisted of cDNA or gDNA derived from T cells, B-cell-depleted T cells, or PBMCs. The dataset comprised deeply sampled blood TCRbeta repertoires from subjects exposed to, actively infected with, or recovered from COVID-19. A freely available public database, intended as a resource for researchers studying the immune response to SARS-CoV-2, is where the repertoires were released. The samples were drawn from two sources: the first 160 participants of the ongoing ImmuneRACE study, and 1,000 to 1,500 subjects contributed by 6 global collaborators. A de-identified subject ID, COVID-19 status, age in years and sex were almost always included in the sample metadata. Where available, HLA class I and class II types were taken from metadata supplied by the sample provider and were not determined by assay-based typing. Here is what the overall study found, with its caveats: How much clinical and demographic metadata was included differed by source and by participant, and the metadata was provided uncurated.

The CDR3 sequence holds 11 residues, the cysteine and phenylalanine included. Only the CDR3 DNA stays, 33 bases, in frame from base 1. As encoded in the germline V gene (reference sequence), CDR1 is MNHEY while CDR2 is SMNVEV. Deletion took 3 bases off V and 5 bases off J, with a span of 4 bases between the germline ends. TCRbeta CDR3 regions were amplified from genomic DNA by means of the immunoSEQ Assay, a bias-controlled multiplex PCR. As for the authors' bioinformatics: The number of nucleated cells in each sample was estimated from the amplification of reference gene primers within the assay. To quantify the absolute abundance of each unique TCRbeta CDR3 rearrangement, sequence reads were collapsed and filtered. For each sample, productive Simpson clonality was calculated as the square root of Simpson's diversity index over productive rearrangements. TCRdb provides this immuneACCESS table in a form limited to in-frame rearrangements. Some clones are lacking; in checked studies, under half of them reflect an unresolved V gene, and why the rest are absent is not known. That table supplies the V and J calls and clone size; D and trimming were determined from the DNA. The sample table contains approximately 210,000 clones; only one count was recorded for around four fifths of them. 0.9% to 0.95% of the sample goes to the ten largest clones.

One collaborating source in Seattle enrolled patients while the patients were actively infected and followed the patients over time throughout the course of disease. The collaborating institutions used their own protocols to collect whole blood in K2EDTA tubes. For TCRbeta analysis, collaborators shipped samples as frozen whole blood, isolated PBMCs, or DNA extracted from either of those sample types. A note on this clone: There is no known antigen for this receptor. One base away there is no much larger clone; base qualities are not given.

This sequence was found in a man aged 55-75 years with COVID-19, enrolled during active disease. Sequences were obtained from peripheral blood. Recombination connected TRBV27 to TRBJ2-5, with the D gene not clear enough to name. The nucleotide sequence is TGTGCCAGCAGTTTGCAGGAGACCCAGTACTTC. This encodes CASSLQETQYF.